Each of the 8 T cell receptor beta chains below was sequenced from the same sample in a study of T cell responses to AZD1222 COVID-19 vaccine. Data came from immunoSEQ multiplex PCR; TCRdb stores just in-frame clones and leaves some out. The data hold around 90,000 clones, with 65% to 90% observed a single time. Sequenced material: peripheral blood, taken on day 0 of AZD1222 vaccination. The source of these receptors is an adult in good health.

The CDR3 region is CASSITSAETQYF. In DNA form, the CDR3 reads TGTGCCAGTAGTATAACTTCTGCGGAGACCCAGTACTTC. The rearrangement joins TRBV19 to TRBJ2-5, with no clear D. This CDR3 is 13 amino acids long. V gave up 2 bases and J gave up 5 bases, with 9 bases separating them. Germline V CDR1 and CDR2: LNHDA, SQIVND (reference sequence). The entire variable domain, with the rest obtained from reference TRBV19 and TRBJ2-5, is as follows: DGGITQSPKYLFRKEGQNVTLSCEQNLNHDAMYWYRQDPGQGLRLIYYSQIVNDFQKGDIAEGYSVSREKKESFPLTVTSAQKNPTAFYLCASSITSAETQYFGPGTRLLVL.

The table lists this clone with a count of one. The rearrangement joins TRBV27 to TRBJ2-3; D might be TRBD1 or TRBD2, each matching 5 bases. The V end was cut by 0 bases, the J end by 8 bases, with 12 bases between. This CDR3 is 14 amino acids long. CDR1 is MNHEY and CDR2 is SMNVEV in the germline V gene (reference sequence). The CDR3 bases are TGTGCCAGCAGTTTATCGAGGGGACCTCTTACGCAGTATTTT. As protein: CASSLSRGPLTQYF.

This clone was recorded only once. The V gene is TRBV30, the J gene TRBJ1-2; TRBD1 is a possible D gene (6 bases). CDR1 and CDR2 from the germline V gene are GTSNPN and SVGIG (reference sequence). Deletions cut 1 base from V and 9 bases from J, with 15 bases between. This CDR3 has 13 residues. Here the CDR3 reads CAWSALWGGSYTF. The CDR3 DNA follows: TGTGCCTGGAGTGCCCTCTGGGGGGGCAGCTACACCTTC.

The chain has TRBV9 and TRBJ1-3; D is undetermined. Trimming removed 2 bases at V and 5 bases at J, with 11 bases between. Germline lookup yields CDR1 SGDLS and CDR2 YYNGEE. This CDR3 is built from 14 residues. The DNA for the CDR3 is TGTGCCAGCAGCGTGGGTACGACTAGAAACACCATATATTTT. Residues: CASSVGTTRNTIYF.

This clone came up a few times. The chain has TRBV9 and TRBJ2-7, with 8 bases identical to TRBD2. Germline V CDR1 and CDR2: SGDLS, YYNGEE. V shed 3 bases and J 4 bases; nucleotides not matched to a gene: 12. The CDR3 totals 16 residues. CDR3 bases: TGTGCCAGCAGCGCCAATAGCGGGGCCGTGGCGTACGAGCAGTACTTC. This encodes CASSANSGAVAYEQYF.

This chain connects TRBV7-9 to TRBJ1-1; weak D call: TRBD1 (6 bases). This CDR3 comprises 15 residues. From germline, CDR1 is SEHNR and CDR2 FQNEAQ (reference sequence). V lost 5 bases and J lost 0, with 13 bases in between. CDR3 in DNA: TGTGCCAGCAGCATCGGACAGACTATGAACACTGAAGCTTTCTTT. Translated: CASSIGQTMNTEAFF.

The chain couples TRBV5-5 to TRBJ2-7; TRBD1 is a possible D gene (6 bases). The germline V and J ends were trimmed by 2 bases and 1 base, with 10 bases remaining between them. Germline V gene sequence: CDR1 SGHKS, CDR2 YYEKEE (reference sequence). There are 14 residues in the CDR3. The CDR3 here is CASSLGGGSYEQYF. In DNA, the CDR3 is TGTGCCAGCAGCTTAGGGGGTGGATCCTACGAGCAGTACTTC.

This chain's CDR3 is CASSQAPQGQGGSPLHF. The CDR3 coding sequence is TGTGCCAGCAGCCAAGCCCCTCAGGGACAGGGTGGTTCACCCCTCCACTTT. V usage is TRBV3-1 (or the pseudogene TRBV3-2) and J usage is TRBJ1-6, with TRBD1 matching 9 bases. Trimming at V came to 1 base and at J to 9 bases, leaving 10 bases not matched to a gene. This CDR3 spans 17 amino acids. Germline V lookup: CDR1 LGHDT, CDR2 YNNKEL (reference sequence).